The T cell receptor beta chain under discussion was sequenced for a study of T cells in Graves' hyperthyroidism and ophthalmopathy. Study-wide results and caveats: With a median lead of roughly 6.8 months before onset, the model predicted ophthalmopathy. Stable hyperthyroidism was told apart from ophthalmopathy by a model built on 13 V-J features.

Inclusion characteristics of ophthalmopathy patients comprised a Clinical Activity Score of at least 3, a NOSPECS grade of at least 4, and duration under 3 months. Exclusion criteria comprised uncontrolled infection, other autoimmune disease, pregnancy or lactation. V lost 1 base and J lost 5, with 16 bases in between. This CDR3 is built from 16 residues. Germline CDR1 and CDR2: SEHNR and FQNEAQ (reference sequence). The TCR beta CDR3 regions underwent amplification using RNA transcripts as the source. HTBI primers were employed in a first-round RT-PCR of the TCR CDR3. TCRdb re-called the multiplex PCR reads through MiXCR, storing one row per CDR3 protein. The repertoire consists of about 640,000 distinct CDR3 sequences, with about 14% occurring once and the leading ten covering 12%. The sample holds a few counts of this clonotype. Its antigen is still unknown.

V usage is TRBV7-9 and J usage is TRBJ2-3; D might be TRBD2 (6 bases). The clonotype originates from a woman in her 50s with Graves' ophthalmopathy. Sequencing was done on a sample of blood. CDR3 amino acids: CASSLDSISRGDTQYF. The CDR3 nucleotides read TGTGCCAGCAGCTTAGATTCTATCTCGCGGGGAGATACGCAGTATTTT.